This TCR beta chain was profiled in a study of beta chain features in type 1 diabetes. The length of the CDR3 is 17 residues. Germline values: CDR1 SGHRS, CDR2 YFSETQ. With 4 bases clipped from V and 4 bases from J, the junction kept 16 bases outside the gene matches. Findings and caveats of the study: Possible PCR preference for shorter templates applied equally to patients and controls. Shorter TCRB CDR3s, moderately but significantly so, were found in Type 1 diabetes patients in all four CD4+ subsets.

Expressed TCRB transcripts were sequenced after all isolated RNA was converted to cDNA. Profiling relied on immunoSEQ multiplex PCR, and the TCRdb table lists in-frame clones only, not all of them. This repertoire shows some 350,000 clones, roughly 13% found once; its top ten account for over 0.014%. Comment on this clone: What it binds is not known.

This sequence joins TRBV5-1 and TRBJ1-1; TRBD1 matches at 7 bases. What was sequenced was naive CD4+ T cells from blood. The TCR was taken from a woman aged 18-35 years with type 1 diabetes. The CDR3 protein is CASSPGQPNFWVTEAFF. CDR3 nucleotides: TGCGCCAGCAGCCCGGGACAGCCGAATTTCTGGGTCACTGAAGCTTTCTTT. The full variable domain, completed using reference TRBV5-1 and TRBJ1-1, is KAGVTQTPRYLIKTRGQQVTLSCSPISGHRSVSWYQQTPGQGLQFLFEYFSETQRNKGNFPGRFSGRQFSNSRSEMNVSTLELGDSALYLCASSPGQPNFWVTEAFFGQGTRLTVV.